The 27 T cell receptor beta chains below were found in one sample sequenced in a study of CD8+ T cells in alopecia areata. RNA extraction and reverse transcription yielded cDNA as sequencing template. The table came from immunoSEQ multiplex PCR; TCRdb's copy has only in-frame clones and leaves some out. The table includes fewer than 200,000 clones, roughly three fifths detected once. Described treatment: oral pan-JAK inhibitor, 5-10 mg twice daily. The specimen was CD8+ T cells sorted from blood, collected at week 24, from a patient treated with tofacitinib. Receptors originate from a human donor with alopecia areata.

The V and J genes are TRBV4-2 and TRBJ2-3; D not certain. The CDR3 sequence is 15 residues long. Germline V gene lookup returns CDR1 LGHNA and CDR2 YNFKEQ. V was trimmed by 7 bases and J by 0 bases, leaving 14 bases between them. CDR3: CASTYTESSTDTQYF. CDR3 DNA sequence: TGTGCCAGCACCTACACAGAATCTAGCACAGATACGCAGTATTTT.

This sequence joins TRBV30 and TRBJ1-1; TRBD1 matches 7 bases. Per germline, CDR1 GTSNPN and CDR2 SVGIG (reference sequence). CDR3 length: 12 residues. V lost 6 bases and J lost 8; bases outside the gene matches: 9. CDR3 bases: TGTGCCTGCAGACAGGGAGCTCGGGAAGCTTTCTTT. This sequence encodes CACRQGAREAFF.

The chain couples TRBV2 to TRBJ2-7; TRBD1 matches 9 bases. Trimming removed 5 bases from V and 2 bases from J; junction bases left unmatched: 7. The CDR3 has 15 amino acids. CDR1 and CDR2 (germline): SNHLY, FYNNEI. CDR3 sequence reads: CASSNPRDRAYEQYF. The CDR3 coding sequence is TGTGCCAGCAGTAACCCTCGGGACAGGGCCTACGAGCAGTACTTC.

This rearrangement joins TRBV2 to TRBJ2-1; possibly TRBD2 for D (6 bases). This CDR3 contains 13 residues. V was pared by 8 bases and J by 4 bases, with 12 bases between. Germline CDR1 is SNHLY and CDR2 is FYNNEI. The DNA of the CDR3 is TGTGCCAGCGGACGGGGGAAATACAATGAGCAGTTCTTC. Translation gives CASGRGKYNEQFF.

The V call is TRBV4-1, the J call TRBJ2-5; TRBD2 is a possible D gene (6 bases). The germline CDR1 and CDR2 sequences are MGHRA and YSYEKL. The germline V and J ends were trimmed by 4 bases and 0 bases, with 15 bases remaining between them. The CDR3 loop spans 16 amino acids. The CDR3 DNA is TGCGCCAGCAGCCCAAGACCGCCGGGAGACCAAGAGACCCAGTACTTC. Its protein product is CASSPRPPGDQETQYF.

This chain connects TRBV5-1 to TRBJ2-7; TRBD2 is a possible D gene (6 bases). Between the trimmed V and J ends, which lost 7 bases and 2 bases, there was a span of 10 bases. CDR3 size: 12 residues. Germline V gives CDR1 SGHRS, CDR2 YFSETQ. The CDR3 loop is CASVGLTYEQYF. The CDR3 DNA reads TGCGCCAGCGTCGGACTAACCTACGAGCAGTACTTC.

Turning to this clone: A junction boundary mismatches the germline segment, possibly from a read error. The CDR3 sequence is CASSSGQRNLF. As DNA, the CDR3 is TGTGCCAGCAGCTCGGGACAGCGGAACCTCTTT. This chain joins TRBV11-2 and TRBJ1-1; 7 positions agree with TRBD1. Germline V gene sequence: CDR1 SGHAT, CDR2 FQNNGV. CDR3 length equals 11 residues.

The chain carries TRBV6-1 and TRBJ2-6, with D possibly TRBD2 on 6 matching bases. The V end was cut by 3 bases, the J end by 3 bases, with 12 bases between. The CDR3 consists of 16 residues. Germline CDR1 MNHNS, CDR2 SASEGT. The CDR3 coding sequence is TGTGCCAGCAGTGATCGGCGGGGCGGTGGGGCCAACGTCCTGACTTTC. Protein sequence: CASSDRRGGGANVLTF.

Regarding this clone: Other DNA sequences in the sample encode the same CDR3. This rearrangement joins TRBV7-2 to TRBJ2-1; possibly TRBD1 for D (5 bases). The germline V gene encodes CDR1 SGHTA and CDR2 FQGNSA. V dropped 1 base and J dropped 4 bases, with 8 bases sitting between them. The CDR3 loop spans 14 amino acids. The CDR3 reads CASSLGGLYNEQFF. The CDR3, as DNA: TGTGCCAGCAGCTTAGGGGGCTTATACAATGAGCAGTTCTTC.

The genes are TRBV29-1 and TRBJ2-7; D is unclear. CDR1 is SQVTM and CDR2 is ANQGSEA in the germline V gene. The CDR3 consists of 10 residues. V lost 1 base and J 3 bases, leaving 1 base between the germline ends. The CDR3 loop is CSVEGYEQYF. The CDR3 bases are TGCAGCGTTGAAGGCTACGAGCAGTACTTC.

The CDR3 reads CATRGGGTEAFF. The CDR3 DNA reads TGTGCCACCAGGGGAGGAGGTACTGAAGCTTTCTTT. The rearrangement uses TRBV6-6 and TRBJ1-1; tentative D call: TRBD1 (6 bases). Germline loops: CDR1 MNHNY, CDR2 SVGAGI (reference sequence). CDR3 size: 12 residues. V lost 10 bases to trimming and J lost 5 bases, with 14 bases between them.

This chain connects TRBV29-1 to TRBJ2-7; 11 bases fit TRBD2. The CDR3 loop spans 13 amino acids. Germline V gene data show CDR1 as SQVTM and CDR2 as ANQGSEA. V dropped 5 bases and J dropped 3; count of bases not matched to a gene: 3. Here the CDR3 DNA reads TGCAGCGTTTTAGCGGGGGGGTTCTACGAGCAGTACTTC. It encodes CSVLAGGFYEQYF.

CDR3 bases: TGTGCCAGCACAAGTGACCCGGGGATGCGGACTGAAGCTTTCTTT. Translated, it gives CASTSDPGMRTEAFF. The chain uses TRBV2 and TRBJ1-1; D not certain. The germline V gene has CDR1 SNHLY and CDR2 FYNNEI. Trimming pared 7 bases from V and 5 bases from J, leaving 20 bases between. The CDR3 extends over 15 amino acids.

This clone came up once. Written as DNA, the CDR3 is TGTGCCACCAAAGGGACAGGGGGCCCACCCCTCCACTTT. Its protein product is CATKGTGGPPLHF. The chain combines TRBV6-1 with TRBJ1-6; TRBD1 agrees at 12 bases. There are 13 residues in the CDR3. The germline V gene has CDR1 MNHNS and CDR2 SASEGT. V gave up 10 bases and J gave up 11 bases; unmatched junction bases: 6.

As to this clone: The same CDR3 is also encoded by other DNA sequences in this sample. The genes are TRBV6-5 and TRBJ2-5, with TRBD1 matching 8 bases. J lost 5 bases, V lost 4 bases, and 6 bases had no gene match. This CDR3 is 14 amino acids long. The germline V gene has CDR1 MNHEY and CDR2 SVGAGI. The DNA for the CDR3 is TGTGCCAGCAGTTCTTTGGACAGGGAGGAGACCCAGTACTTC. Its protein is CASSSLDREETQYF.

This clone was seen a few times. The chain combines TRBV5-1 with TRBJ2-1; tentatively, D is TRBD2 (6 bases). The CDR3 has 15 amino acids. Germline V gives CDR1 SGHRS, CDR2 YFSETQ. Trimming removed 4 bases at V and 4 bases at J, with 15 bases between. CDR3 protein: CASSPPRGPYNEQFF. DNA of the CDR3: TGCGCCAGCAGCCCCCCGCGGGGACCATACAATGAGCAGTTCTTC. Complete variable domain (other parts from reference TRBV5-1 and TRBJ2-1): KAGVTQTPRYLIKTRGQQVTLSCSPISGHRSVSWYQQTPGQGLQFLFEYFSETQRNKGNFPGRFSGRQFSNSRSEMNVSTLELGDSALYLCASSPPRGPYNEQFFGPGTRLTVL.

The V and J genes are TRBV29-1 and TRBJ1-2; D remains ambiguous. The CDR3 covers 11 residues. Germline V CDR1 and CDR2: SQVTM, ANQGSEA. Trimming cost V 6 bases and J 8 bases, with 13 bases left between them. CDR3 sequence reads: CSVAHEDGYTF. CDR3 DNA: TGCAGCGTGGCACACGAGGACGGCTACACCTTC.

A few counts support this clone. The chain uses TRBV25-1 and TRBJ2-2; D unresolved. V lost 10 bases to trimming and J lost 6 bases, with 15 bases between them. The germline V gene encodes CDR1 MGHDK and CDR2 SYGVNS. This CDR3 comprises 13 residues. CDR3 protein: CATQPSASGELFF. The CDR3 bases are TGTGCCACCCAACCCTCAGCTTCCGGGGAGCTGTTTTTT.

The chain has TRBV15 and TRBJ1-4; D is perhaps TRBD1 (6 bases). The CDR3 covers 14 residues. CDR1 and CDR2 (germline): LNHNV, YYDKDF (reference sequence). Between the trimmed V and J ends, which lost 3 bases and 8 bases, there was a span of 13 bases. The CDR3 nucleotides read TGTGCCACCAGCAGTCGAACAGGGCAAGAAAAACTGTTTTTT. It codes for CATSSRTGQEKLFF.

The chain is built from TRBV13 and TRBJ2-1; D call uncertain. The V gene lost 5 bases and the J gene lost 7 bases, with 6 bases spanning the gap. CDR1 and CDR2 (germline): PRHDT, FYEKMQ (reference sequence). CDR3 length: 11 amino acids. CDR3 nucleotides: TGTGCCAGCAGCGCCGGGAATGAGCAGTTCTTC. Translated: CASSAGNEQFF.

The rearrangement joins TRBV5-1 to TRBJ2-1; D ambiguous. The germline V gene has CDR1 SGHRS and CDR2 YFSETQ. V was trimmed by 3 bases and J by 8 bases, leaving 15 bases between them. The CDR3 has 14 amino acids. The CDR3 protein is CASSSRRQVDEQFF. CDR3 nucleotides: TGCGCCAGCAGCTCCCGCCGCCAGGTCGATGAGCAGTTCTTC. Looking up the rest from reference TRBV5-1 and TRBJ2-1 gives the full variable domain: KAGVTQTPRYLIKTRGQQVTLSCSPISGHRSVSWYQQTPGQGLQFLFEYFSETQRNKGNFPGRFSGRQFSNSRSEMNVSTLELGDSALYLCASSSRRQVDEQFFGPGTRLTVL.

CDR3 region: CSARQGVEQYF. The CDR3 DNA reads as TGCAGTGCTAGACAAGGGGTCGAGCAGTACTTC. The genes are TRBV20-1 and TRBJ2-7; D possibly corresponds to TRBD1 (5 bases). V lost 2 bases, J lost 6 bases, and 8 bases lay in between. Germline loops: CDR1 DFQATT, CDR2 SNEGSKA (reference sequence). The CDR3 spans 11 residues.

The chain carries TRBV30 and TRBJ1-1; D call uncertain. The CDR3 consists of 16 residues. Germline CDR1 GTSNPN, CDR2 SVGIG (reference sequence). Trimming stripped 0 bases from V and 7 bases from J, with 21 bases between. The chain's CDR3 is CAWSVAGNGVPGEAFF. CDR3 nucleotide sequence: TGTGCCTGGAGTGTAGCGGGGAACGGAGTTCCGGGTGAAGCTTTCTTT.

The chain uses TRBV27 and TRBJ2-2, with TRBD2 identical over 11 bases. Trimming cost V 4 bases and J 1 base; bases outside gene matches: 5. In germline, CDR1 is MNHEY, CDR2 SMNVEV (reference sequence). This CDR3 has 17 amino acids. In DNA, the CDR3 is TGTGCCAGCAGTTCTCCCACTAGCGGGGGGAACACCGGGGAGCTGTTTTTT. Translation gives CASSSPTSGGNTGELFF.

The rearrangement links TRBV5-1 to TRBJ1-2; D is uncertain. The CDR3 is 18 residues long. The germline V gene encodes CDR1 SGHRS and CDR2 YFSETQ. Trimming took 0 bases from V and 0 from J, leaving 18 bases between them. The CDR3 spells CASSLDIGGFPANYGYTF. In DNA, the CDR3 is TGCGCCAGCAGCTTGGATATCGGAGGCTTCCCCGCTAACTATGGCTACACCTTC.

This chain uses TRBV29-1 with TRBJ2-1; the match to TRBD1 covers 7 bases. Per the germline V gene, CDR1 is SQVTM and CDR2 is ANQGSEA. The length of the CDR3 is 14 residues. V shed 5 bases and J 6 bases; nucleotides not matched to a gene: 10. The CDR3 protein is CSVREGGAGNEQFF. The CDR3 region has the DNA TGCAGCGTTCGGGAAGGGGGCGCAGGCAATGAGCAGTTCTTC.

The chain employs TRBV30 and TRBJ2-1; 7 nucleotides align to TRBD2. J was trimmed by 7 bases and V by 2 bases; bases with no gene match: 5. CDR1 GTSNPN and CDR2 SVGIG come from the germline V gene (reference sequence). The CDR3 loop spans 13 amino acids. As DNA, the CDR3 is TGTGCCTGGAGTAGACTAGCCCGGAATGAGCAGTTCTTC. It yields the protein CAWSRLARNEQFF. Drawing the rest from reference TRBV30 and TRBJ2-1, the complete variable domain is SQTIHQWPATLVQPVGSPLSLECTVEGTSNPNLYWYRQAAGRGLQLLFYSVGIGQISSEVPQNLSASRPQDRQFILSSKKLLLSDSGFYLCAWSRLARNEQFFGPGTRLTVL.